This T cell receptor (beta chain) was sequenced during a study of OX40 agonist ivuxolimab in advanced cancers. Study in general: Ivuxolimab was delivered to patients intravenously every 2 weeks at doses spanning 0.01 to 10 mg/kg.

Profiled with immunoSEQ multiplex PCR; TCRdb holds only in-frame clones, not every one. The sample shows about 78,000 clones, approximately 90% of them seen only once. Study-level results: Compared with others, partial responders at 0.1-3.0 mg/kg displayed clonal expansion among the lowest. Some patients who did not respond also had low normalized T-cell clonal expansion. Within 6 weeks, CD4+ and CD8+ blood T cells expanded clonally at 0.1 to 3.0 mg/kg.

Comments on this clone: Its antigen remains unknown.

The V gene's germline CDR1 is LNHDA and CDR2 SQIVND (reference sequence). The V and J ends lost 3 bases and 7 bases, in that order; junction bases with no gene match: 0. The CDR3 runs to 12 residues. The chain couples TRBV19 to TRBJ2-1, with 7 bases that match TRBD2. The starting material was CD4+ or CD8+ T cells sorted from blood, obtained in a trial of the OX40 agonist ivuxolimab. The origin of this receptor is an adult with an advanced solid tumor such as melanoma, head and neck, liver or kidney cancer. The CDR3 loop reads CASSMRGNEQFF. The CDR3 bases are TGTGCCAGTAGTATGCGGGGGAATGAGCAGTTCTTC.